The 6 T cell receptor beta chains listed next were all sequenced from one sample in a study of Graves' ophthalmopathy and Graves' hyperthyroidism. RNA transcripts were the source from which TCR beta CDR3 regions were amplified. An opening RT-PCR round employed HTBI primers and preceded a second-round multiplex PCR. TCRdb re-called the multiplex PCR reads with MiXCR, one entry per CDR3 protein. The data show 200,000 to 250,000 distinct CDR3 sequences, under 30% seen once. The sample taken for sequencing was peripheral blood. The receptors shown here come from a man between 50 and 59 years old with Graves' ophthalmopathy.

At least ten counts were recorded for this clonotype. The chain carries TRBV29-1 and TRBJ1-1; D is unclear. V was trimmed by 4 bases and J by 4 bases, leaving 7 bases between them. The germline CDR1 and CDR2 sequences are SQVTM and ANQGSEA. CDR3 size: 11 residues. As DNA, the CDR3 is TGCAGCGTTGTCGACGGCACTGAAGCTTTCTTT. Translated, it gives CSVVDGTEAFF.

This clonotype has a count of ten or more. V usage is TRBV2 and J usage is TRBJ1-1; unclear D gene. Trimming removed 7 bases from V and 1 base from J, with 10 bases in between. The CDR3 length is 13 residues. Germline V gene sequence: CDR1 SNHLY, CDR2 FYNNEI. Here the CDR3 reads CASITDWNTEAFF. CDR3 nucleotide sequence: TGTGCCAGCATTACCGACTGGAACACTGAAGCTTTCTTT. Supplemented by reference TRBV2 and TRBJ1-1, the full variable domain reads EPEVTQTPSHQVTQMGQEVILRCVPISNHLYFYWYRQILGQKVEFLVSFYNNEISEKSEIFDDQFSVERPDGSNFTLKIRSTKLEDSAMYFCASITDWNTEAFFGQGTRLTVV.

In its sample, this clonotype was seen many times. The gene calls are TRBV9 and TRBJ1-1, with D unresolved. This CDR3 contains 16 residues. The V end was cut by 1 base, the J end by 6 bases, with 19 bases between. The germline V gene has CDR1 SGDLS and CDR2 YYNGEE. CDR3 residues: CASSVHFDRGFAEAFF. In DNA, the CDR3 is TGTGCCAGCAGCGTACATTTTGATCGGGGATTCGCTGAAGCTTTCTTT.

This clonotype was seen many times. DNA of the CDR3: TGTGCCAGCAGTACCCGACAGGGTGAAGAGACCCAGTACTTC. Translation: CASSTRQGEETQYF. The chain has TRBV6-2 or TRBV6-3 and TRBJ2-5; 7 positions agree with TRBD1. Trimming at V came to 5 bases and at J to 3 bases, leaving 6 bases not matched to a gene. CDR1 and CDR2 from the germline V gene are MNHEY and SVGEGT. The CDR3 loop spans 14 amino acids.

This clonotype was counted ten times or more. The chain joins TRBV5-1 to TRBJ2-7; D is ambiguous. With 0 bases removed from V and 4 bases from J, the gap between germline ends came to 8 bases. This CDR3 has 13 amino acids. Germline lookup yields CDR1 SGHRS and CDR2 YFSETQ. In nucleotides, the CDR3 is TGCGCCAGCAGCTTGGCCAACAGATACGAGCAGTACTTC. Amino acids: CASSLANRYEQYF.

J is TRBJ2-7 and V is TRBV4-1; tentative D call: TRBD1 (6 bases). Germline V gives CDR1 MGHRA, CDR2 YSYEKL. V was pared by 2 bases and J by 0 bases, with 14 bases between. This CDR3 spans 16 amino acids. CDR3 sequence (DNA): TGCGCCAGCAGCCAATTAGTGACAGGACTCTCCTACGAGCAGTACTTC. Translated: CASSQLVTGLSYEQYF.